This paragraph reports one T cell receptor (beta chain). The antigen it recognizes is unknown. No base qualities exist here, and no much larger clone lies one base off it. These data originate in a study of T cells in tumors and immune-related adverse events (dated by TCRdb to the early 2020s). The meaning of the sample's treatment or condition label: nivolumab (PD-1 blockade) given before sampling. The DNeasy Blood and Tissue Kit was used to extract DNA from formalin-fixed paraffin-embedded specimens. The TCR beta locus was amplified and sequenced with the immunoSEQ assay, yielding bulk TCR Vbeta CDR3 data. Regarding the original processing steps: Non-productive CDR3s, sequences shorter than 7 amino acids, and those not starting with C or ending with F/W were excluded. Analysis was limited to specimens with at least 1000 reads, and clonotypes were defined at the amino acid level. Clonality was calculated as 1 minus Pielou's evenness. To equalize library sizes, abundance-weighted random subsampling with replacement was performed 100 times so that 95% confidence intervals could be reported. Repertoire overlap was quantified with the Morisita overlap index, and the top 40 clones per specimen were checked for overlap with the irAE. This immuneACCESS table, as held by TCRdb, lists in-frame sequences with V and J called but not all clones. Of the missing ones, under half trace to an unresolved V gene in checked studies; the others have no known cause. For V, J and clone size, that table is used; D and trimming come from the DNA. In this sample the table shows about 22,000 clones, 80% to 95% of which occur a single time. More than 1.1% of the sample is taken by the ten largest.

The CDR3, from cysteine to phenylalanine, totals 15 residues. The sequence is cut down to CDR3 DNA, 45 bases in frame from base 1. V is trimmed back by 6 bases and J by 3 bases, and the junction contains 4 bases that no gene match accounts for. According to the germline V gene (reference sequence), CDR1 reads SSHAT and CDR2 reads FNYEAQ. This material consisted of lymph node tissue, taken from a patient treated with anti-PD-1 therapy. The V and J genes are TRBV7-7 and TRBJ2-2; 10 bases in the junction line up with TRBD2. The sequence was obtained from a female donor with metastatic renal cell carcinoma. CDR3 sequence: CASRSSGGDTGELFF. The DNA reads TGTGCCAGCAGGTCGAGCGGGGGGGACACCGGGGAGCTGTTTTTT. The CDR3, completed at both ends by the reference TRBV7-7 and TRBJ2-2 genes, gives the full variable domain GAGVSQSPRYKVTKRGQDVTLRCDPISSHATLYWYQQALGQGPEFLTYFNYEAQPDKSGLPSDRFSAERPEGSISTLTIQRTEQRDSAMYRCASRSSGGDTGELFFGEGSRLTVL.